Reported below is one TCR beta chain. The antigen is undetermined. Germline V gene data show CDR1 as SGHTA and CDR2 as FQGTGA. The CDR3 is 13 amino acids. V was shortened by 3 bases and J by 10 bases, with 13 bases between the two germline ends. The entirety of the isolated RNA underwent reverse transcription, so expressed TCRB transcripts were sequenced. Only in-frame clones appear in the TCRdb table, and some are missing; sequencing was by immunoSEQ multiplex PCR. The sample contains hundreds of thousands of clones, 13% to 15% of which appear only once. The data are from a study of beta chain features in type 1 diabetes. Broader study findings: Shorter TCRB CDR3s, moderately but significantly so, were found in Type 1 diabetes patients in all four CD4+ subsets.

The material sequenced was naive CD4+ T cells from blood. The TCR sequence derives from a man aged 25-40 years with type 1 diabetes. J is TRBJ2-1 and V is TRBV7-3; D is possibly TRBD1 (5 bases). CDR3 residues: CASSFTRTKEQFF. Written as DNA, the CDR3 is TGTGCCAGCAGCTTCACCCGGACAAAGGAGCAGTTCTTC.